This T cell receptor (beta chain) was sequenced in a study of beta chain features in type 1 diabetes. Trimming cost V 6 bases and J 3 bases, with 17 bases left between them. CDR3 length equals 15 residues. From germline, CDR1 is LNHDA and CDR2 SQIVND (reference sequence). This clone was counted between two and nine times. Expressed TCRB transcripts were sequenced because the isolated RNA had all been reverse transcribed beforehand. Here immunoSEQ multiplex PCR was the method, and the copy in TCRdb shows in-frame clones only, minus some. The sample includes roughly 610,000 clones, 15% of them seen just once.

The material sequenced was naive CD4+ T cells from blood. The chain uses TRBV19 and TRBJ2-5, with a weak D call TRBD2 (6 bases). This clonotype originated in a man aged 18 to 29 in good health. The CDR3 sequence: CASSDWDGGKETQYF. The CDR3 nucleotides read TGTGCCAGTAGCGATTGGGACGGCGGGAAAGAGACCCAGTACTTC.